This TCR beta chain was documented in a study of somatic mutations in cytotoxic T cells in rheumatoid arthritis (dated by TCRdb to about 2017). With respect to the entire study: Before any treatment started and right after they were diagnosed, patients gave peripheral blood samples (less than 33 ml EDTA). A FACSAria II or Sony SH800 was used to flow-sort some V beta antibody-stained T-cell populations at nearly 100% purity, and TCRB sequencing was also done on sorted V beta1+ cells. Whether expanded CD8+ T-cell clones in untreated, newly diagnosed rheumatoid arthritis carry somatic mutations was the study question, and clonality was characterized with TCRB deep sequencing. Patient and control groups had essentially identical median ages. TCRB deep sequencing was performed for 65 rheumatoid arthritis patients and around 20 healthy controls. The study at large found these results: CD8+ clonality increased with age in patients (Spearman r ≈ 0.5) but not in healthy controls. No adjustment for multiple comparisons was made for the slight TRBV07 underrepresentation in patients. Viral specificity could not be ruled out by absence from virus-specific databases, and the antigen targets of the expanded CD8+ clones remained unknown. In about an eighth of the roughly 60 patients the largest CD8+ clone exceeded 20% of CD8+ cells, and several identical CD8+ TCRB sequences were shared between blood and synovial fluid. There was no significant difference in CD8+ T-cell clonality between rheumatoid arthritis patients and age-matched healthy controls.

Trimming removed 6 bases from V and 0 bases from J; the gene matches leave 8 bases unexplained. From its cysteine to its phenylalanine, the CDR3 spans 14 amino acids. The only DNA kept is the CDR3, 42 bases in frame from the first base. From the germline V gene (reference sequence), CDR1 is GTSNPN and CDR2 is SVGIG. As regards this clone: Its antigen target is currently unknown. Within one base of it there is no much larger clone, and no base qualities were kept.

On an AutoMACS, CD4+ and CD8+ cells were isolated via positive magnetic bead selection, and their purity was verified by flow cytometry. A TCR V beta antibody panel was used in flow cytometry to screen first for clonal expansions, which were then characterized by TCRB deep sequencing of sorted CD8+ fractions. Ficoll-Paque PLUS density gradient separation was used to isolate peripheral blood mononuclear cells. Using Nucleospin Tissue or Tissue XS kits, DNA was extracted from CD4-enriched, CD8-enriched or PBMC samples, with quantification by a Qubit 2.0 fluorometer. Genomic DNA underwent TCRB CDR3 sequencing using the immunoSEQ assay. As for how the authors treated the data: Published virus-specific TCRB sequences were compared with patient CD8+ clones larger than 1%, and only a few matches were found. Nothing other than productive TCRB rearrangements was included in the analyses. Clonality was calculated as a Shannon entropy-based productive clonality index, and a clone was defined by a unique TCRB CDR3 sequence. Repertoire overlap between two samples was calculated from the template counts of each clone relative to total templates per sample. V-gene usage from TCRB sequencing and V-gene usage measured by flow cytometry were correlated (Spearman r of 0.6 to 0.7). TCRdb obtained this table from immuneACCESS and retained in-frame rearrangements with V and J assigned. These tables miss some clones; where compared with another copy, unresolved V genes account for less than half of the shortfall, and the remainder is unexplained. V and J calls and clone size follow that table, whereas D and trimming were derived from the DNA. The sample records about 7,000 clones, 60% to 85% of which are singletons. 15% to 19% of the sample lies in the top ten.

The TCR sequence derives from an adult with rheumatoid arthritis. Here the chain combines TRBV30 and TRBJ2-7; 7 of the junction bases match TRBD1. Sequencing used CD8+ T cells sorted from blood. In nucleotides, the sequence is TGTGCCTGCAAGACAGGGCAGGACTCCTACGAGCAGTACTTC. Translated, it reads CACKTGQDSYEQYF.